This TCR beta chain was identified during a study of cytomegalovirus exposure and HLA in healthy donors. Study outcomes and limitations: Evidence from a later analysis indicated that most CMV-associated TCR beta chains looked HLA-restricted. Earlier results showed most TCR beta V segments being productive about 87% or about 30% of the time.

Researchers ran the PCR with 60 Vbeta and 13 Jbeta primers. In the authors' workflow: In a later analysis, 79 million or so unique TCR beta chains included roughly 11 million shared by two or more donors. Assay: immunoSEQ multiplex PCR; the TCRdb copy retains only in-frame clones and omits some. The V and J calls and clone size were taken over from that table, and D and trimming were inferred from the DNA. The repertoire holds around 130,000 clones, around three fifths seen once, with about 1.8% in the top ten. A word on this clone: Antigen: not known.

The receptor was derived from a male donor in good health and CMV-seronegative. Sequenced: PBMCs.

This CDR3 reads CASSPNLAGGPDTQYF. Here the CDR3 DNA reads TGTGCCAGCAGCCCGAACCTAGCGGGGGGGCCAGATACGCAGTATTTT. This chain connects TRBV5-6 to TRBJ2-3; 12 bases align to TRBD2. V lost 4 bases, J lost 4 bases, and 7 bases stayed unmatched. This CDR3 is 16 amino acids long. Germline V lookup: CDR1 SGHDT, CDR2 YYEEEE.